The 12 T cell receptor beta chains in this list originate from one sample, sequenced in a study of T-cell reconstitution after alpha-beta-depleted transplantation in children. It was with unique molecular identifiers that the TCRbeta library was prepared. TCRdb independently ran MiXCR on the PCR reads; one entry per CDR3 protein. The table shows more than 550,000 distinct CDR3 sequences, with over 9.5% occurring only once. Material: PBMCs from the stem cell graft donor, obtained from the stem cell graft. These receptor sequences come from a human donor who donated a stem cell graft to a child with acute myeloid leukemia.

The V and J genes are TRBV5-1 and TRBJ2-3; no clear D. Looked up from germline, CDR1 is SGHRS and CDR2 is YFSETQ. V dropped 5 bases and J dropped 6 bases, with 13 bases sitting between them. This CDR3 comprises 13 residues. CDR3 sequence (DNA): TGCGCCAGCAGGCTCTTTGGCCCCGATACGCAGTATTTT. Amino acids: CASRLFGPDTQYF.

This chain joins TRBV20-1 and TRBJ2-7, with 11 bases identical to TRBD2. The CDR3 has 15 amino acids. Germline CDR1 and CDR2: DFQATT and SNEGSKA (reference sequence). V dropped 3 bases and J dropped 1; count of bases not matched to a gene: 5. CDR3 region: CSASQTSGKSYEQYF. The CDR3, as DNA: TGCAGTGCTAGCCAGACTAGCGGGAAATCCTACGAGCAGTACTTC.

The chain recombines TRBV20-1 with TRBJ1-3; no definite D call. Trimming cost V 0 bases and J 2 bases, with 11 bases left between them. The V gene's germline CDR1 is DFQATT and CDR2 SNEGSKA (reference sequence). The CDR3 spans 15 residues. CDR3 nucleotide sequence: TGCAGTGCTAGAGATTTACCGGGAACTGGAAACACCATATATTTT. Translating gives CSARDLPGTGNTIYF.

In this sample, this clonotype turned up a few times. The V and J genes are TRBV4-3 and TRBJ2-3; D perhaps matches TRBD2 (6 bases). The CDR3 runs to 15 residues. Per the germline V gene, CDR1 is LGHNA and CDR2 is YSLEER. The V gene lost 4 bases and the J gene lost 0 bases, with 11 bases spanning the gap. In DNA, the CDR3 is TGCGCCAGCAGCCCTAGCGACTCGAGCACAGATACGCAGTATTTT. Translating gives CASSPSDSSTDTQYF.

The chain uses TRBV7-2 and TRBJ2-4, with a possible D match to TRBD1 (5 bases). Trimming took 5 bases from V and 5 from J, leaving 19 bases between them. In germline, CDR1 is SGHTA, CDR2 FQGNSA. The CDR3 is 16 amino acids. CDR3 in DNA: TGTGCCAGCAGCACCCAACCTGGGCTAGGGGAAAACATTCAGTACTTC. It yields the protein CASSTQPGLGENIQYF.

This clonotype was counted at least ten times. The CDR3 nucleotides are TGCAGTGCTAGACTAGCGGGAAACACCGGGGAGCTGTTTTTT. Protein product: CSARLAGNTGELFF. The chain has TRBV20-1 and TRBJ2-2; 9 bases align to TRBD2. Trimming cost V 2 bases and J 2 bases; bases outside gene matches: 0. The germline gives CDR1 DFQATT, CDR2 SNEGSKA (reference sequence). CDR3 length: 14 amino acids.

The rearrangement uses TRBV29-1 and TRBJ2-1; D is unclear. This CDR3 contains 13 residues. The V and J ends lost 0 bases and 4 bases respectively, with 7 bases between them. CDR1 and CDR2 (germline): SQVTM, ANQGSEA. The DNA for the CDR3 is TGCAGCGTTGAAGAGGTGGAATACAATGAGCAGTTCTTC. It codes for CSVEEVEYNEQFF.

This chain joins TRBV29-1 and TRBJ1-3; D is unresolved. Trimming cost V 3 bases and J 10 bases, with 16 bases left between them. CDR3 length: 13 amino acids. Germline CDR1 reads SQVTM; CDR2 reads ANQGSEA. This CDR3 is CSVEGPVLGTIYF. CDR3 nucleotide sequence: TGCAGCGTTGAGGGTCCAGTTCTTGGAACCATATATTTT.

The chain recombines TRBV19 with TRBJ2-2; D ambiguous. V was clipped by 5 bases and J by 4 bases, with 14 bases between them. The CDR3 has 15 amino acids. Germline-derived CDR1 and CDR2 are LNHDA and SQIVND (reference sequence). CDR3 sequence (DNA): TGTGCCAGTAGTCAAAATCTACAAAGCACCGGGGAGCTGTTTTTT. As protein: CASSQNLQSTGELFF.

A remark on this clonotype: Since a much larger clone is just one base distant, this may be a read error. The chain uses TRBV20-1 and TRBJ2-5; 10 nucleotides line up with TRBD2. CDR3 length: 16 residues. Germline CDR1 DFQATT, CDR2 SNEGSKA (reference sequence). The V segment lost 6 bases and the J segment 5 bases; nucleotides outside the gene matches: 15. Here the CDR3 DNA reads TGCAGTGCAGAGGGGGCGGAGCGGGAGGGACACGAGACCCAGTACTTC. Translating gives CSAEGAEREGHETQYF.

There are many counts of this clonotype. This chain joins TRBV7-3 and TRBJ2-3, with 7 bases lining up with TRBD2. Per the germline V gene, CDR1 is SGHTA and CDR2 is FQGTGA. The CDR3 spans 14 residues. After removal of 3 bases from V and 2 bases from J, the junction contained 2 bases not matched to a gene. The CDR3 nucleotides read TGTGCCAGCAGCTTCGGGGGGAACACAGATACGCAGTATTTT. This translates into CASSFGGNTDTQYF.

This clonotype was seen repeatedly, ten times or more. V gene TRBV29-1 combines with J gene TRBJ2-7; D is possibly TRBD1 or TRBD2 (5 bases each). CDR3 length: 12 residues. V dropped 3 bases and J dropped 5 bases, with 11 bases sitting between them. The germline V gene encodes CDR1 SQVTM and CDR2 ANQGSEA. The CDR3 loop reads CSVDGQGDEQYF. CDR3 DNA sequence: TGCAGCGTTGATGGGCAGGGAGACGAGCAGTACTTC.